This T cell receptor beta chain was identified in a study of cytomegalovirus exposure and HLA in healthy donors. General study findings and limits: Researchers reported from a later analysis that most CMV-associated TCR beta chains appeared HLA-restricted. With later analysis, a missense DCLRE1C variant became linked to TCR beta V- and J-gene trimming. Previously analyzed data showed that most TCR beta V segments were productive at a frequency of about 87% or about 30%.

V was pared by 4 bases and J by 11 bases, with 14 bases between. The CDR3 is 12 amino acids. Per the germline V gene, CDR1 is SGHVS and CDR2 is FQNEAQ. To note about this clone: Its specificity is unknown.

Primers included in the PCR were 60 Vbeta and 13 Jbeta primers. Only in-frame clones appear in the TCRdb table, and some are missing; sequencing was by immunoSEQ multiplex PCR. The repertoire consists of some 130,000 clones, with around nine tenths occurring once and the leading ten covering more than 4%. Specimen: PBMCs. The chain employs TRBV7-8 and TRBJ2-5, with TRBD1 as a possible D gene (6 bases). This sequence was found in a woman aged 30 to 39 in good health and CMV-seronegative. CDR3 residues: CASSSQGGEQYF. CDR3 bases: TGTGCCAGCAGCTCACAGGGTGGGGAGCAGTACTTC.